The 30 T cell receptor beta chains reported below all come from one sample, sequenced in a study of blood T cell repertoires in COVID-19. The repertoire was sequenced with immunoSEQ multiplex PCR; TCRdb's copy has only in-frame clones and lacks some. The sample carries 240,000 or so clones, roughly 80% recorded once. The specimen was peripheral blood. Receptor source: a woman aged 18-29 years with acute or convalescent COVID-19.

CDR3 DNA sequence: TGTGCCAGTAGTTCCGGGAACACCGGGGAGCTGTTTTTT. The encoded protein is CASSSGNTGELFF. The chain carries TRBV19 and TRBJ2-2, with D uncertain. The V and J ends lost 5 bases and 1 base respectively, with 5 bases between them. In germline, CDR1 is LNHDA, CDR2 SQIVND (reference sequence). The CDR3 contains 13 residues.

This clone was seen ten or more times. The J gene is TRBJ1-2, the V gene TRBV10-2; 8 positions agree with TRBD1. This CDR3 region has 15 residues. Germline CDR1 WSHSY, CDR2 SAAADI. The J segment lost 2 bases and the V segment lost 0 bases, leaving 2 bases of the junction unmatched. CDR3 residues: CASSESPGGNYGYTF. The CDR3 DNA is TGCGCCAGCAGTGAGTCCCCAGGGGGCAACTATGGCTACACCTTC.

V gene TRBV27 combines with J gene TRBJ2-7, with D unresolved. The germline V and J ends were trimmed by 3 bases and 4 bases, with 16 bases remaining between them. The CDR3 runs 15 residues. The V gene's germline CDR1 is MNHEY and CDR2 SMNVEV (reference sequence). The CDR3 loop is CASSLSLEVSYEQYF. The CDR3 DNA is TGTGCCAGCAGTTTGAGTCTAGAGGTTTCTTACGAGCAGTACTTC.

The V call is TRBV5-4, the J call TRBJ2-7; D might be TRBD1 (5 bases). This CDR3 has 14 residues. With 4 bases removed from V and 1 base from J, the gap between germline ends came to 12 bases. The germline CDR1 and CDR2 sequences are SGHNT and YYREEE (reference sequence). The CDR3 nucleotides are TGTGCCAGCAGCACAGGTGTGAGTTCCTACGAGCAGTACTTC. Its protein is CASSTGVSSYEQYF.

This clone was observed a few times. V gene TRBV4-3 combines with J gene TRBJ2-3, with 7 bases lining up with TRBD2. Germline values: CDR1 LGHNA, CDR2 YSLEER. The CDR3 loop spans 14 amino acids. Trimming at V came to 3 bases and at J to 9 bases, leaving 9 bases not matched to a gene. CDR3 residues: CASSQAGGSGTQYF. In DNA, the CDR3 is TGCGCCAGCAGCCAGGCTGGGGGTAGCGGGACGCAGTATTTT.

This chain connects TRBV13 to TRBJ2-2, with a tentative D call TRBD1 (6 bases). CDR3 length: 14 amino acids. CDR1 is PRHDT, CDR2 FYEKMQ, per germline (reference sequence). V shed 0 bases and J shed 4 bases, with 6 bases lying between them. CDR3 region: CASSLGRGTGELFF. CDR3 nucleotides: TGTGCCAGCAGCTTAGGCAGGGGCACCGGGGAGCTGTTTTTT.

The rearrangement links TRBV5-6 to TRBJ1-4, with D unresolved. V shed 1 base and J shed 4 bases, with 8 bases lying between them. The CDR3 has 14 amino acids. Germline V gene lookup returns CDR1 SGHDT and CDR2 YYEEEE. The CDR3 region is CASSLYGLNEKLFF. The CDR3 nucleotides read TGTGCCAGCAGCTTGTACGGACTTAATGAAAAACTGTTTTTT.

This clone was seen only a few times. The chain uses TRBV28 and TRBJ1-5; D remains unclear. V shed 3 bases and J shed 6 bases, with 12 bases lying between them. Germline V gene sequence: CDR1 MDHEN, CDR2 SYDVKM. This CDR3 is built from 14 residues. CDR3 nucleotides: TGTGCCAGCAGTTTTTCGGGTCAGAGTCAGCCCCAGCATTTT. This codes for CASSFSGQSQPQHF.

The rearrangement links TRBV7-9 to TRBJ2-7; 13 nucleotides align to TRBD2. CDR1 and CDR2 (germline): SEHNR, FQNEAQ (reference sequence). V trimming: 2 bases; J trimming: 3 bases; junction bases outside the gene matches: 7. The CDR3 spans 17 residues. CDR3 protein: CASSLFLTSGRYYEQYF. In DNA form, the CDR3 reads TGTGCCAGCAGCTTATTTTTGACTAGCGGGAGGTACTACGAGCAGTACTTC. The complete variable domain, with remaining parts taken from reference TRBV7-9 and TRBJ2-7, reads DTGVSQNPRHKITKRGQNVTFRCDPISEHNRLYWYRQTLGQGPEFLTYFQNEAQLEKSRLLSDRFSAERPKGSFSTLEIQRTEQGDSAMYLCASSLFLTSGRYYEQYFGPGTRLTVT.

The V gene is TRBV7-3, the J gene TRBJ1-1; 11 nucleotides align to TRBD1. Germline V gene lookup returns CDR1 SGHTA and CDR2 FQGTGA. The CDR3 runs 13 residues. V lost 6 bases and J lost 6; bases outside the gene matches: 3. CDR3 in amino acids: CASRSGQGAEAFF. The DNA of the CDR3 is TGTGCCAGCAGATCGGGACAGGGGGCTGAAGCTTTCTTT. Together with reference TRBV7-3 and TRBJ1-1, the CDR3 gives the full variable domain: GAGVSQTPSNKVTEKGKYVELRCDPISGHTALYWYRQSLGQGPEFLIYFQGTGAADDSGLPNDRFFAVRPEGSVSTLKIQRTERGDSAVYLCASRSGQGAEAFFGQGTRLTVV.

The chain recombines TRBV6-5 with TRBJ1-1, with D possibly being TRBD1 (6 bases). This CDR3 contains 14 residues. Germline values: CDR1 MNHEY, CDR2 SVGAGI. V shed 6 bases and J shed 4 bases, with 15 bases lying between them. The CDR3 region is CASRRVGGATEAFF. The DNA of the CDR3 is TGTGCCAGCAGGCGGGTGGGGGGGGCCACTGAAGCTTTCTTT.

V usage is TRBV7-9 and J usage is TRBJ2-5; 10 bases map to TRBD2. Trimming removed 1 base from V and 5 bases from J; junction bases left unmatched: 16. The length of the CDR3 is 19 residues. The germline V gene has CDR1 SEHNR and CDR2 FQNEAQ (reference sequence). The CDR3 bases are TGTGCCAGCAGCTTAGTTGGGGTTAGCGGGAGGTCCGATCGGGAGACCCAGTACTTC. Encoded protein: CASSLVGVSGRSDRETQYF.

The CDR3 here is CASSFSHPGGTEAFF. CDR3 nucleotide sequence: TGTGCCAGCAGCTTCTCCCACCCCGGGGGCACTGAAGCTTTCTTT. The V call is TRBV7-9, the J call TRBJ1-1; a weak D match, TRBD1 (5 bases). Between the trimmed V and J ends, which lost 3 bases and 4 bases, there was a span of 15 bases. Germline assignment: CDR1 SEHNR and CDR2 FQNEAQ (reference sequence). The CDR3 spans 15 residues. Full variable domain (rest looked up from reference TRBV7-9 and TRBJ1-1): DTGVSQNPRHKITKRGQNVTFRCDPISEHNRLYWYRQTLGQGPEFLTYFQNEAQLEKSRLLSDRFSAERPKGSFSTLEIQRTEQGDSAMYLCASSFSHPGGTEAFFGQGTRLTVV.

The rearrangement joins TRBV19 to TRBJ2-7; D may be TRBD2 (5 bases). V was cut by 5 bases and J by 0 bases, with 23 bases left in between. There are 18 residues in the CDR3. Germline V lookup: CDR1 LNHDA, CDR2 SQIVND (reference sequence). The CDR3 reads CASSWTAVTPGNSYEQYF. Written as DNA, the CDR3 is TGTGCCAGTAGTTGGACGGCGGTGACCCCGGGGAACTCCTACGAGCAGTACTTC.

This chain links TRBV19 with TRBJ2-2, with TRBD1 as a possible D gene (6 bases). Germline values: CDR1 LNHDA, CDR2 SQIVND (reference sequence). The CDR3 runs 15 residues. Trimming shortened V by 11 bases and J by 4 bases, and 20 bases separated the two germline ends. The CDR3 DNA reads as TGTGCCGTTCACCTAGGCACAGGGATCACCGGGGAGCTGTTTTTT. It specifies CAVHLGTGITGELFF.

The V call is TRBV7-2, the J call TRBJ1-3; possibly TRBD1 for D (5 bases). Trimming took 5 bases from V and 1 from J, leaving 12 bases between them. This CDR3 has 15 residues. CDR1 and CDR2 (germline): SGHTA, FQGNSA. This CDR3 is CASSTRRQSGNTIYF. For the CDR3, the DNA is TGTGCCAGCAGCACTCGGCGACAGTCTGGAAACACCATATATTTT.

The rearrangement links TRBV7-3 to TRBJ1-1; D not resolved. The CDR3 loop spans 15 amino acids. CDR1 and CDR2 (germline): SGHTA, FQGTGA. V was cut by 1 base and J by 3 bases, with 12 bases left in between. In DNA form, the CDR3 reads TGTGCCAGCAGCTTAAATCCAGTCGGGGACACTGAAGCTTTCTTT. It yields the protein CASSLNPVGDTEAFF.

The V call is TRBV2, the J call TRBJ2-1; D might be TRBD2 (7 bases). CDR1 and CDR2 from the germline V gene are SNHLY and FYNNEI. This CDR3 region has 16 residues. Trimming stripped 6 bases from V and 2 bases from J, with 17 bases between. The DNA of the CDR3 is TGTGCCAGCAGGCCCCAGGGAGGGGGGACCTACAATGAGCAGTTCTTC. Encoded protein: CASRPQGGGTYNEQFF.

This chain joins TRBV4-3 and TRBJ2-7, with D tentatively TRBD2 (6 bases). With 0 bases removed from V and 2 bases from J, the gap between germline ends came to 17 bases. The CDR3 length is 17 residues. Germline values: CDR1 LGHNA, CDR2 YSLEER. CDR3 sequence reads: CASSQDWGDSTPYEQYF. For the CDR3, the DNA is TGCGCCAGCAGCCAAGATTGGGGGGACTCCACGCCCTACGAGCAGTACTTC.

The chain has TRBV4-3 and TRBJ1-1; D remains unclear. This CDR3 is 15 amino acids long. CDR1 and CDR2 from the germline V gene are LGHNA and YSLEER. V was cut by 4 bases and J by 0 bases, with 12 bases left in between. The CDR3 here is CASSPYLELNTEAFF. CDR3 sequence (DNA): TGCGCCAGCAGCCCTTACCTGGAGCTGAACACTGAAGCTTTCTTT.

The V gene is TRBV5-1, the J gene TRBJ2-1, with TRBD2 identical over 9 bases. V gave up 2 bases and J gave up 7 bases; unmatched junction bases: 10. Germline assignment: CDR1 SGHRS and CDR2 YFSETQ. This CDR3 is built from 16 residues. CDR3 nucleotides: TGCGCCAGCAGCTTAATATCCCGAGCGGGAGGAAATGAGCAGTTCTTC. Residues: CASSLISRAGGNEQFF. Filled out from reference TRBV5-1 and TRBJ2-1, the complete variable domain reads KAGVTQTPRYLIKTRGQQVTLSCSPISGHRSVSWYQQTPGQGLQFLFEYFSETQRNKGNFPGRFSGRQFSNSRSEMNVSTLELGDSALYLCASSLISRAGGNEQFFGPGTRLTVL.

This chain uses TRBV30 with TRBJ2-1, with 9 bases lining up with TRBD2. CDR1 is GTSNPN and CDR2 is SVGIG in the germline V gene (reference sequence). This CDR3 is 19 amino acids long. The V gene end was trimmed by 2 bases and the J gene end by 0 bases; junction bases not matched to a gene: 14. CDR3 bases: TGTGCCTGGAGTCGGGTTATTGCGGGAGGGCCCGGCTCCTACAATGAGCAGTTCTTC. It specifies CAWSRVIAGGPGSYNEQFF. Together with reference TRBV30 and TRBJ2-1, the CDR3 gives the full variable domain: SQTIHQWPATLVQPVGSPLSLECTVEGTSNPNLYWYRQAAGRGLQLLFYSVGIGQISSEVPQNLSASRPQDRQFILSSKKLLLSDSGFYLCAWSRVIAGGPGSYNEQFFGPGTRLTVL.

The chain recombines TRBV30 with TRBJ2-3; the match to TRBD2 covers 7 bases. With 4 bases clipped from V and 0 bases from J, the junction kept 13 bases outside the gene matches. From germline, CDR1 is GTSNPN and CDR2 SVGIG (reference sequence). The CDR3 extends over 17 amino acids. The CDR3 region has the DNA TGTGCCTGGACACGGGTACGGCTAGCGGAGAGCACAGATACGCAGTATTTT. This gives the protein CAWTRVRLAESTDTQYF.

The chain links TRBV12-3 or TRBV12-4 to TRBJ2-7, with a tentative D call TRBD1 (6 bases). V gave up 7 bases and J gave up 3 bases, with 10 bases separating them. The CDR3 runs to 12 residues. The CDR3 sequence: CASTGTNYEQYF. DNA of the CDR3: TGTGCCAGCACTGGGACAAACTACGAGCAGTACTTC.

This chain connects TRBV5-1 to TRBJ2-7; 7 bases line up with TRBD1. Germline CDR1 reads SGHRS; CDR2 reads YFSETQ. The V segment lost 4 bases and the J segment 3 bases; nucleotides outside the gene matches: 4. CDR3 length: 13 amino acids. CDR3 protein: CASSLTGIYEQYF. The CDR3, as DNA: TGCGCCAGCAGCCTGACAGGGATCTACGAGCAGTACTTC.

CDR3 protein: CASSLYPPTGAEQYF. The CDR3 region has the DNA TGTGCCAGCAGCTTATACCCCCCGACAGGTGCCGAGCAGTACTTC. The chain couples TRBV7-8 to TRBJ2-7; D possibly corresponds to TRBD1 (6 bases). Germline V gives CDR1 SGHVS, CDR2 FQNEAQ. The CDR3 has 15 amino acids. The germline V and J ends were trimmed by 2 bases and 6 bases, with 17 bases remaining between them. Full variable domain (outside the CDR3, taken from reference TRBV7-8 and TRBJ2-7): GAGVSQSPRYKVAKRGQDVALRCDPISGHVSLFWYQQALGQGPEFLTYFQNEAQLDKSGLPSDRFFAERPEGSVSTLKIQRTQQEDSAVYLCASSLYPPTGAEQYFGPGTRLTVT.

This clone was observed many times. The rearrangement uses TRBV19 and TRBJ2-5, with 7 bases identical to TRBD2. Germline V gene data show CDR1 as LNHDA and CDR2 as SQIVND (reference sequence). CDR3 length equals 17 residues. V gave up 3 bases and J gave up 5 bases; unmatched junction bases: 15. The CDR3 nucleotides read TGTGCCAGTAGTATTGGATTTTACGGCGGGAGCGGCGAGACCCAGTACTTC. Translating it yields CASSIGFYGGSGETQYF.

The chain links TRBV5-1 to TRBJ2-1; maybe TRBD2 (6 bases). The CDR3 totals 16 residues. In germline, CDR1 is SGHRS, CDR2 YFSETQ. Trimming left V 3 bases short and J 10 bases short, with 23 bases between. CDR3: CASSSVLGRGSQEQFF. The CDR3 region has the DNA TGCGCCAGCAGCTCAGTCCTTGGGCGGGGTTCGCAGGAGCAGTTCTTC.

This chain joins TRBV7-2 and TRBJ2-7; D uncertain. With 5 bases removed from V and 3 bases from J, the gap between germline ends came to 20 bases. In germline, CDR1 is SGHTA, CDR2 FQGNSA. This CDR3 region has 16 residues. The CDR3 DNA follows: TGTGCCAGCAGCCCCCCCACCCCTAGTTCTTTCTACGAGCAGTACTTC. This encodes CASSPPTPSSFYEQYF.

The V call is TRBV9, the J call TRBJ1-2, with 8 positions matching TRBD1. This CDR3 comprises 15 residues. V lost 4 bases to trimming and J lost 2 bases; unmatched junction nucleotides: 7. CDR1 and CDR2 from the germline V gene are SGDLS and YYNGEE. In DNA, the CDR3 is TGTGCCAGCAGCTTTTTGGACAGGGTGAACTATGGCTACACCTTC. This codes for CASSFLDRVNYGYTF.